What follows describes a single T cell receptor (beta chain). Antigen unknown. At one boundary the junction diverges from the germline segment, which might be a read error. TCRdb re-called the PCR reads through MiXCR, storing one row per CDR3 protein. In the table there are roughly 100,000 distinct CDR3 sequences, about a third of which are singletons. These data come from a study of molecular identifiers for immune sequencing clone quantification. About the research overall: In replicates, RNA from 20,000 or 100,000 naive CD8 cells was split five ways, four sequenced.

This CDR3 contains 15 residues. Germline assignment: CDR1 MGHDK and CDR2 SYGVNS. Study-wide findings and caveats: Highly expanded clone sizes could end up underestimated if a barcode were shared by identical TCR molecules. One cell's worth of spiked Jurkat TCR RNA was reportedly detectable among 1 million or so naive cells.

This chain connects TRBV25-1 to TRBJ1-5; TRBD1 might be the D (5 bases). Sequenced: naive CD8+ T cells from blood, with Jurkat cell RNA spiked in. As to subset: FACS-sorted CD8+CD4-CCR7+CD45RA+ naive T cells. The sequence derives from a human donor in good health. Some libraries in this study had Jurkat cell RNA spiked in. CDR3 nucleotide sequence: TGTGCCAGCAGTGAATCGGGGCCTAATTCTCAGCCCCAGAATTTT. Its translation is CASSESGPNSQPQNF. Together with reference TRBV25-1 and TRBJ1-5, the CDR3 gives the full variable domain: EADIYQTPRYLVIGTGKKITLECSQTMGHDKMYWYQQDPGMELHLIHYSYGVNSTEKGDLSSESTVSRIRTEHFPLTLESARPSHTSQYLCASSESGPNSQPQNFGDGTRLSIL.